One and the same sample provided the 25 T cell receptor beta chains below, sequenced in a study of cytomegalovirus exposure and HLA in healthy donors. It was with 60 Vbeta and 13 Jbeta primers that the PCR ran. The repertoire was sequenced with immunoSEQ multiplex PCR; TCRdb's copy has only in-frame clones and lacks some. The data show roughly 200,000 clones, just over 75% seen once. The sample was PBMCs. The receptors were sampled from a man aged 25 to 45 in good health and CMV-seronegative.

The V call is TRBV1, the J call TRBJ1-5. TRBV1 is listed as a pseudogene. CDR3 length equals 14 residues. The CDR3, as DNA: TGCACCAGCACCCCGGTATTTGGCAATCAGCCCCAGCATTTT. As protein: CTSTPVFGNQPQHF.

The chain employs TRBV2 and TRBJ2-5; TRBD1 aligns across 9 bases. Germline V lookup: CDR1 SNHLY, CDR2 FYNNEI. The CDR3 length is 17 residues. The V gene end was trimmed by 2 bases and the J gene end by 5 bases; junction bases not matched to a gene: 12. The CDR3, as DNA: TGTGCCAGCAGTGAAATGGTGGGACAGGGTGTATGGGAGACCCAGTACTTC. Protein: CASSEMVGQGVWETQYF.

The chain employs TRBV27 and TRBJ1-2; 9 bases align to TRBD1. Losses at the gene ends were 5 bases for V and 5 bases for J; bases not matched to a gene: 12. Germline lookup yields CDR1 MNHEY and CDR2 SMNVEV (reference sequence). The CDR3 consists of 16 residues. The CDR3 DNA follows: TGTGCCAGCAGTACAACAGGGGGCTATTTTGGGTATGGCTACACCTTC. This sequence encodes CASSTTGGYFGYGYTF.

The J gene is TRBJ1-5, the V gene TRBV16; maybe TRBD1 (6 bases). V shed 6 bases and J shed 4 bases, with 10 bases lying between them. Germline V gives CDR1 KGHSY, CDR2 FQNENV. The CDR3 sequence is 13 residues long. The CDR3 spells CASRATGNQPQHF. In DNA form, the CDR3 reads TGTGCCAGCAGAGCAACAGGGAATCAGCCCCAGCATTTT.

The chain recombines TRBV2 with TRBJ2-1, with D maybe TRBD2 (6 bases). The CDR3 runs 11 residues. Between the trimmed V and J ends, which lost 5 bases and 10 bases, there was a span of 9 bases. CDR1 is SNHLY and CDR2 is FYNNEI in the germline V gene. CDR3 nucleotides: TGTGCCAGCAGTAGGAGCGGGGAGCAGTTCTTC. Encoded protein: CASSRSGEQFF. The full variable domain, rest sourced from reference TRBV2 and TRBJ2-1, is EPEVTQTPSHQVTQMGQEVILRCVPISNHLYFYWYRQILGQKVEFLVSFYNNEISEKSEIFDDQFSVERPDGSNFTLKIRSTKLEDSAMYFCASSRSGEQFFGPGTRLTVL.

The chain combines TRBV2 with TRBJ2-3; 7 positions agree with TRBD2. The germline CDR1 and CDR2 sequences are SNHLY and FYNNEI. This CDR3 comprises 15 residues. The V segment lost 6 bases and the J segment 0 bases; nucleotides outside the gene matches: 6. CDR3 nucleotides: TGTGCCAGCAGCGTGACTAGCAGTAGCACAGATACGCAGTATTTT. The encoded protein is CASSVTSSSTDTQYF.

Here the CDR3 reads CASSEASTGGFGEQYF. Written as DNA, the CDR3 is TGTGCCAGCAGTGAAGCTTCCACAGGGGGCTTTGGCGAGCAGTACTTC. This chain joins TRBV6-1 and TRBJ2-7; TRBD1 matches 9 bases. The CDR3 is 16 residues long. Germline V gene sequence: CDR1 MNHNS, CDR2 SASEGT. Trimming took 0 bases from V and 6 from J; bases not matched to a gene: 9.

The chain uses TRBV6-5 and TRBJ1-1, with a weak D call TRBD1 (5 bases). Germline V gene data show CDR1 as MNHEY and CDR2 as SVGAGI. There are 12 residues in the CDR3. V lost 8 bases and J lost 12, with 19 bases in between. The CDR3 sequence is CASAHGGEDTFF. The CDR3 region has the DNA TGTGCCAGCGCCCACGGGGGGGAGGATACTTTCTTT.

The chain uses TRBV28 and TRBJ1-5; TRBD1 matches 8 bases. Germline CDR1 is MDHEN and CDR2 is SYDVKM. V trimming: 2 bases; J trimming: 5 bases; junction bases outside the gene matches: 2. The CDR3 covers 14 residues. In DNA form, the CDR3 reads TGTGCCAGCAGTTTAGACAGGGGTTATCAGCCCCAGCATTTT. Translating gives CASSLDRGYQPQHF.

This clone was recorded a few times. The rearrangement joins TRBV19 to TRBJ2-1; 10 nucleotides agree with TRBD2. Trimming removed 2 bases from V and 4 bases from J; junction bases left unmatched: 8. The CDR3 runs to 17 residues. Germline V lookup: CDR1 LNHDA, CDR2 SQIVND (reference sequence). CDR3 nucleotides: TGTGCCAGTAGTATAATGGCTAGCGGGAGATCTTACAATGAGCAGTTCTTC. It yields the protein CASSIMASGRSYNEQFF.

The CDR3 protein is CASSRTGGAGTQYF. In DNA, the CDR3 is TGTGCCAGCAGCAGAACAGGGGGCGCCGGGACCCAGTACTTC. The chain is built from TRBV28 and TRBJ2-5; 9 bases match TRBD1. The CDR3 spans 14 residues. J was trimmed by 7 bases and V by 6 bases; bases with no gene match: 9. Germline loops: CDR1 MDHEN, CDR2 SYDVKM.

The chain is built from TRBV6-1 and TRBJ2-1; 9 positions agree with TRBD2. Germline CDR1 reads MNHNS; CDR2 reads SASEGT. The CDR3 is 14 amino acids. V shed 10 bases, J shed 3 bases, and the junction held 7 bases outside the gene matches. Here the CDR3 reads CATLGLAFYNEQFF. The CDR3 DNA reads as TGTGCCACCCTGGGACTAGCATTCTACAATGAGCAGTTCTTC.

This chain links TRBV6-1 with TRBJ1-1, with 8 bases that match TRBD1. Germline V lookup: CDR1 MNHNS, CDR2 SASEGT. V was clipped by 4 bases and J by 2 bases; unmatched bases: 3. There are 14 residues in the CDR3. In DNA, the CDR3 is TGTGCCAGCAGTGGGGACAGGAGAAACACTGAAGCTTTCTTT. Translating gives CASSGDRRNTEAFF.

The chain has TRBV9 and TRBJ2-2; the match to TRBD2 covers 9 bases. Germline CDR1 and CDR2: SGDLS and YYNGEE. The CDR3 contains 16 residues. Trimming took 0 bases from V and 7 from J; bases not matched to a gene: 7. The DNA for the CDR3 is TGTGCCAGCAGCGTAGTTAGCGGGAGTCGGGGCGGGGAGCTGTTTTTT. It is translated as CASSVVSGSRGGELFF.

The rearrangement uses TRBV25-1 and TRBJ1-1; D gene unclear. CDR1 and CDR2 (germline): MGHDK, SYGVNS. V lost 3 bases and J lost 6, with 14 bases in between. The CDR3 spans 14 residues. The CDR3, as DNA: TGTGCCAGCAGTGAGCACGGGTTTCGGGCTGAAGCTTTCTTT. It specifies CASSEHGFRAEAFF.

The chain is built from TRBV5-4 and TRBJ2-2; tentative D call: TRBD2 (6 bases). CDR1 SGHNT and CDR2 YYREEE come from the germline V gene (reference sequence). The germline V and J ends were trimmed by 0 bases and 5 bases, with 11 bases remaining between them. CDR3 length equals 15 residues. Here the CDR3 reads CASSLAGRSTGELFF. The CDR3 nucleotides read TGTGCCAGCAGCTTGGCGGGGAGGAGTACCGGGGAGCTGTTTTTT.

V is TRBV18 and J is TRBJ2-7; D might be TRBD2 (5 bases). The ends were cut back, 3 bases at V and 7 bases at J, with 16 bases in the middle. Germline CDR1 is KGHSH and CDR2 is LQKENI. This CDR3 is built from 14 residues. DNA for the CDR3: TGTGCCAGCTCACCGTTGACTGAAACGGGGGAGCAGTACTTC. It yields the protein CASSPLTETGEQYF.

J is TRBJ2-3 and V is TRBV9, with a tentative D call TRBD2 (5 bases). The CDR3 has 16 amino acids. CDR1 and CDR2 from the germline V gene are SGDLS and YYNGEE. V dropped 0 bases and J dropped 3 bases, with 14 bases sitting between them. CDR3 region: CASSVVVGVGTDTQYF. CDR3 in DNA: TGTGCCAGCAGCGTAGTGGTGGGAGTCGGAACAGATACGCAGTATTTT.

The V and J genes are TRBV5-1 and TRBJ1-1; D gene ambiguous. The V gene lost 0 bases and the J gene lost 1 base, with 7 bases spanning the gap. The CDR3 has 14 residues. CDR1 and CDR2 (germline): SGHRS, YFSETQ. For the CDR3, the DNA is TGCGCCAGCAGCTTGGCCACTGGGAACACTGAAGCTTTCTTT. This translates into CASSLATGNTEAFF.

The CDR3 is CASSLAGGGESPYNEQFF. In nucleotides, the CDR3 is TGTGCCAGCAGCTTAGCGGGCGGGGGAGAGTCCCCTTACAATGAGCAGTTCTTC. V gene TRBV7-6 combines with J gene TRBJ2-1; TRBD2 matches 7 bases. The CDR3 contains 18 residues. V gave up 0 bases and J gave up 4 bases; unmatched junction bases: 12. Germline V gives CDR1 SGHVS, CDR2 FNYEAQ.

The rearrangement joins TRBV5-4 to TRBJ1-2; tentatively, D is TRBD1 (6 bases). V was cut by 5 bases and J by 2 bases, with 16 bases left in between. Germline-derived CDR1 and CDR2 are SGHNT and YYREEE (reference sequence). The CDR3 contains 15 residues. CDR3 sequence: CASSRRQALNYGYTF. The CDR3 coding sequence is TGTGCCAGCAGTCGGAGACAGGCTCTCAACTATGGCTACACCTTC.

The chain joins TRBV4-1 to TRBJ1-1; weak D call: TRBD1 (6 bases). CDR1 and CDR2 from the germline V gene are MGHRA and YSYEKL. The CDR3 consists of 15 residues. Trimming took 11 bases from V and 0 from J, leaving 19 bases between them. CDR3 sequence reads: CAGGNRAGVNTEAFF. CDR3 sequence (DNA): TGCGCCGGGGGCAACAGGGCTGGGGTGAACACTGAAGCTTTCTTT.

The chain links TRBV6-1 to TRBJ1-2; a weak D match, TRBD1 (6 bases). V was trimmed by 10 bases and J by 0 bases, leaving 15 bases between them. Germline V CDR1 and CDR2: MNHNS, SASEGT. There are 14 residues in the CDR3. CDR3 sequence reads: CATRTEPSNYGYTF. For the CDR3, the DNA is TGTGCCACCCGGACAGAACCTTCTAACTATGGCTACACCTTC.

This clone has just a few counts. This chain joins TRBV6-6 and TRBJ2-7; 7 positions match TRBD1. V was pared by 2 bases and J by 4 bases, with 2 bases of the junction left unmatched. Germline V gene sequence: CDR1 MNHNY, CDR2 SVGAGI (reference sequence). CDR3 length: 13 residues. DNA for the CDR3: TGTGCCAGCAGTTACAAGGGGGCTTACGAGCAGTACTTC. Its translation is CASSYKGAYEQYF.

The genes are TRBV7-3 and TRBJ1-4; D is unclear. This CDR3 spans 15 amino acids. The V and J ends lost 3 bases and 4 bases respectively, with 12 bases between them. In germline, CDR1 is SGHTA, CDR2 FQGTGA. The DNA for the CDR3 is TGTGCCAGCAGCTTCCCCTCCGGGTTTAATGAAAAACTGTTTTTT. Its translation is CASSFPSGFNEKLFF. The full variable domain, rest sourced from reference TRBV7-3 and TRBJ1-4, is GAGVSQTPSNKVTEKGKYVELRCDPISGHTALYWYRQSLGQGPEFLIYFQGTGAADDSGLPNDRFFAVRPEGSVSTLKIQRTERGDSAVYLCASSFPSGFNEKLFFGSGTQLSVL.